This T cell receptor beta chain derives from a study of glioma-infiltrating T cells. CDR1 and CDR2 (germline): MNHEY, SMNVEV (reference sequence). The CDR3 extends over 16 amino acids. Overall study results and limits: Tissue-blood divergence was below expectation in non-neoplastic patients, above in gliomas. Very few CDR3 sequences were shared between tissue and blood.

The iRepertoire nested amplicon-rescue multiplex PCR amplified TCR alpha and beta CDR3s from RNA. TCRdb itself ran the multiplex PCR reads through MiXCR, one entry per CDR3 protein. In the table there are over 90,000 distinct CDR3 sequences, about 30% of which are singletons. This clonotype was detected ten times or more. Its antigen is not known. The junction shows a germline mismatch at one end, possibly a read error. The chain is built from TRBV27 and TRBJ1-5; D may be TRBD1 (6 bases). Source material: glioma tissue, nonneoplastic brain tissue, or PBMCs (not recorded which). The sequence came from a human donor with low-grade glioma or glioblastoma, undergoing nonglioma brain surgery, or in good health (not recorded which). The CDR3 sequence: CASSGHGQSGNRPQHF. CDR3 coding DNA: TGTGCCAGCAGTGGCCATGGACAGTCCGGGAATCGGCCCCAGCATTTT.